This T cell receptor beta chain originates from a study of OX40 agonist ivuxolimab in advanced cancers. At the level of the study: The drug used for patients, ivuxolimab, was an agonistic anti-OX40 (CD134) antibody. While on treatment, patients had intravenous ivuxolimab at 0.01 to 10 mg/kg every 2 weeks.

Study conclusions and caveats: At doses 0.1 to 3.0 mg/kg, CD4+ and CD8+ clones expanded.

In the case of this clone: The antigen remains unidentified.

From germline, CDR1 is MNHEY and CDR2 SVGAGI. The V and J ends lost 2 bases and 8 bases respectively, with 16 bases between them. The CDR3 is 15 amino acids. The method was immunoSEQ multiplex PCR; TCRdb's version includes in-frame clones alone and lacks a portion of them. The data hold roughly 80,000 clones, with around 90% observed a single time. The chain links TRBV6-5 to TRBJ2-4; tentative D call: TRBD1 (5 bases). This TCR was sampled from an adult with an advanced solid tumor such as melanoma, head and neck, liver or kidney cancer. The sequencing used CD4+ or CD8+ T cells sorted from blood, collected in a trial of the OX40 agonist ivuxolimab. The CDR3, as DNA: TGTGCCAGCAGTTACAGAGCAGGGATCAGGGACATTCAGTACTTC. Translation gives CASSYRAGIRDIQYF.